This TCR beta chain was obtained from a study of blood T cell repertoires in COVID-19. On the study more broadly: Sample material is recorded as cDNA or gDNA derived from T cells, B-cell-depleted T cells, or PBMCs.

Followed longitudinally, the Seattle patients had been enrolled during active infection. As processed by the authors: Amplification from reference gene primers served as the basis for estimated nucleated cell counts. Libraries were prepared by immunoSEQ multiplex PCR; TCRdb keeps only in-frame clonotypes and omits some of them. The DNA gave D and trimming, while V, J and clone size come from that table. The sample records a few hundred thousand clones, around 89% being singletons. V trimming: 5 bases; J trimming: 0 bases; junction bases outside the gene matches: 6. This CDR3 comprises 17 residues. The germline gives CDR1 KGHDR, CDR2 SFDVKD.

This receptor was obtained from a woman aged 45-65 years with COVID-19, enrolled during active disease. The V call is TRBV24-1, the J call TRBJ2-3, with 11 bases matching TRBD2. Sequencing was carried out using peripheral blood. This chain's CDR3 is CATSAKTSGESTDTQYF. CDR3 coding DNA: TGTGCCACCAGTGCTAAGACTAGCGGGGAGAGCACAGATACGCAGTATTTT.